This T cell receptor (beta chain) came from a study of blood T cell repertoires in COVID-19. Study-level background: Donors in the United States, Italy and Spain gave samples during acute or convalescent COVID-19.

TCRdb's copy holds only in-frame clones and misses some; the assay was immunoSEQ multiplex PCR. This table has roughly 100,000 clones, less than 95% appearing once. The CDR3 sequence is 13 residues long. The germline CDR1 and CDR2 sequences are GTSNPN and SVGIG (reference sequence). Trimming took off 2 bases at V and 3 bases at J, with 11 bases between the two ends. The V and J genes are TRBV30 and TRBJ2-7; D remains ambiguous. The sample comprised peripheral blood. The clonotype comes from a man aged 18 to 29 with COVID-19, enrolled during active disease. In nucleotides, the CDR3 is TGTGCCTGGAGTCCAGATAAATACTACGAGCAGTACTTC. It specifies CAWSPDKYYEQYF.